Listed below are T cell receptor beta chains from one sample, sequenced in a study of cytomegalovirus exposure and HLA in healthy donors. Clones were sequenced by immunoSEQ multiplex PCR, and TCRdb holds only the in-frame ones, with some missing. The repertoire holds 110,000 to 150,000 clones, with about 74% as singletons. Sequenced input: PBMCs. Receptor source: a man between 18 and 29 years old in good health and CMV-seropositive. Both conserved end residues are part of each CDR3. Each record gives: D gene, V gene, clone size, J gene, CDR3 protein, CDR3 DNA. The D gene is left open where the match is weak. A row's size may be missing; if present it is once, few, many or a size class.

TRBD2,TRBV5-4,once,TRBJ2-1,CASRPEAGGSSYNEQFF,TGTGCCAGCAGACCCGAGGCGGGCGGGAGCTCCTACAATGAGCAGTTCTTC
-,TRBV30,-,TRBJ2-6,CAWSVWAEQTYGANVLTF,TGTGCCTGGAGTGTTTGGGCAGAACAGACGTATGGGGCCAACGTCCTGACTTTC
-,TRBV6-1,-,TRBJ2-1,CATGKSSYNEQFF,TGTGCTACGGGGAAGAGCTCCTACAATGAGCAGTTCTTC
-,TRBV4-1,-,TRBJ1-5,CASSHGGSNQPQHF,TGCGCCAGCAGCCACGGGGGGAGCAATCAGCCCCAGCATTTT
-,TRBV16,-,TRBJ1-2,CASSLSYGYTF,TGTGCCAGCAGCCTCAGCTATGGCTACACCTTC
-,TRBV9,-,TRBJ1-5,CASSVAGFGNQPQHF,TGTGCCAGCAGCGTAGCGGGTTTCGGCAATCAGCCCCAGCATTTT
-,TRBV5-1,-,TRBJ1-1,CASSLEEEAFF,TGCGCCAGCAGCTTGGAAGAGGAAGCTTTCTTT
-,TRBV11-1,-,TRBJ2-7,CASSSTSEQYF,TGTGCCAGCAGCTCGACTAGCGAGCAGTACTTC
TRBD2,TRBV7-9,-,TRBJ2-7,CASSPGLAGGLTYEQYF,TGTGCCAGCAGCCCCGGACTAGCGGGGGGCCTGACCTACGAGCAGTACTTC
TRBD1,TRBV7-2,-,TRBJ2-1,CASSYNRGPSVNEQFF,TGTGCCAGCAGCTATAACAGGGGGCCCTCAGTTAATGAGCAGTTCTTC
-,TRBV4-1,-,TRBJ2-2,CASSQERVPFPGELFF,TGCGCCAGCAGCCAAGAACGGGTGCCCTTCCCCGGGGAGCTGTTTTTT
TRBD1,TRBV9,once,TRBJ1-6,CASSGGTGDSPLHF,TGTGCCAGCAGCGGCGGGACAGGGGATTCACCCCTCCACTTT
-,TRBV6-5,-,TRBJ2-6,CASSYSFTTGANVLTF,TGTGCCAGCAGTTACTCATTCACAACTGGGGCCAACGTCCTGACTTTC
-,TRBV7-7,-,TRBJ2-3,CASSPAPGFTDTQYF,TGTGCTAGCAGCCCAGCACCAGGGTTTACAGATACGCAGTATTTT
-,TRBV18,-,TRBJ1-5,CASSPSGDQPQHF,TGTGCCAGCTCACCTTCAGGGGATCAGCCCCAGCATTTT
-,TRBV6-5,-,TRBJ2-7,CASSFTGTAGNEQYF,TGTGCCAGCAGTTTCACCGGGACAGCGGGTAACGAGCAGTACTTC
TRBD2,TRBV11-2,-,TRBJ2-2,CASSLVAGAYTGELFF,TGTGCCAGCAGCTTAGTAGCGGGGGCCTACACCGGGGAGCTGTTTTTT
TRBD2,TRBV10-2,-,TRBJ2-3,CASSEGLAGEGTDTQYF,TGCGCCAGCAGTGAAGGGCTAGCGGGAGAAGGCACAGATACGCAGTATTTT
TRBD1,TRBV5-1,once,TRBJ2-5,CASSRPTGEETQYF,TGCGCCAGCAGCCGCCCGACAGGGGAAGAGACCCAGTACTTC
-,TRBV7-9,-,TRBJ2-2,CASSLIGQNTGELFF,TGTGCCAGCAGCTTAATAGGACAGAACACCGGGGAGCTGTTTTTT
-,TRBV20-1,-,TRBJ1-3,CSASRGNTIYF,TGCAGTGCTAGTAGAGGAAACACCATATATTTT
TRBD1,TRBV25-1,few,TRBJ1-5,CASSEGTAFYQPQHF,TGTGCCAGCAGTGAGGGGACAGCGTTTTATCAGCCCCAGCATTTT
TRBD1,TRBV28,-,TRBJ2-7,CASRPWGQPYEQYF,TGTGCCAGCAGGCCCTGGGGACAGCCCTACGAGCAGTACTTC
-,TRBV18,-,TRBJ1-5,CASSRGGQPQHF,TGTGCCAGCTCCCGGGGTGGTCAGCCCCAGCATTTT
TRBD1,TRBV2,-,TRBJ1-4,CASVQGQGNEKLFF,TGTGCCAGTGTTCAGGGACAGGGCAATGAAAAACTGTTTTTT
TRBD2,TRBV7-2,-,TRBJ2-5,CASSFLTSGAETQYF,TGTGCCAGCAGCTTCCTGACTAGCGGTGCGGAGACCCAGTACTTC
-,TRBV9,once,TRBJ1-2,CASSTRGGSLGSGYTF,TGTGCCAGCAGCACTCGGGGGGGCAGCCTAGGATCTGGCTACACCTTC
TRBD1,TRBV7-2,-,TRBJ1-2,CASSSQGAGGYGYTF,TGTGCCAGCAGCAGCCAGGGGGCTGGTGGCTATGGCTACACCTTC
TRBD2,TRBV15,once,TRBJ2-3,CATSKKGAGVPDTQYF,TGTGCCACCAGCAAGAAAGGGGCGGGAGTGCCAGATACGCAGTATTTT
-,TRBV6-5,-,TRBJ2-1,CASTYRGGPYNEQFF,TGTGCCAGCACCTATAGGGGGGGCCCCTACAATGAGCAGTTCTTC
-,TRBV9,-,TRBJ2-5,CASSVGVGGHYQETQYF,TGTGCCAGCAGCGTAGGGGTAGGGGGACATTACCAAGAGACCCAGTACTTC
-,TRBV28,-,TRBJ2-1,CASSFRGSYNEQFF,TGTGCCAGCAGTTTCAGGGGCTCCTACAATGAGCAGTTCTTC
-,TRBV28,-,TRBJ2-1,CASSFRKNNEQFF,TGTGCCAGCAGTTTCAGAAAGAACAATGAGCAGTTCTTC
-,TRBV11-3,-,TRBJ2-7,CASSLATRGSEQYF,TGTGCCAGCAGCTTAGCCACACGAGGGTCCGAGCAGTACTTC
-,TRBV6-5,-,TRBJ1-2,CASRRQNYGYTF,TGTGCCAGCAGGAGGCAGAACTATGGCTACACCTTC
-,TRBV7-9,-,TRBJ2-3,CAITLEGVYTDTQYF,TGTGCCATCACCTTGGAGGGAGTGTACACAGATACGCAGTATTTT
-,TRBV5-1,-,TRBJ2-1,CASSLEGGGKAYNEQFF,TGCGCCAGCAGCTTGGAGGGTGGGGGGAAAGCCTACAATGAGCAGTTCTTC
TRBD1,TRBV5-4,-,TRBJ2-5,CASSWGTGKGEETQYF,TGTGCCAGCAGCTGGGGGACAGGGAAGGGGGAAGAGACCCAGTACTTC
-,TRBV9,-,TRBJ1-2,CASSVSAAGGYTF,TGTGCCAGCAGCGTAAGTGCCGCGGGAGGCTACACCTTC
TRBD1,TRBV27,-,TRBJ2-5,CASSSRQGKGVQETQYF,TGTGCCAGCAGCTCTAGACAGGGTAAGGGAGTCCAAGAGACCCAGTACTTC
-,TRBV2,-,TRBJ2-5,CASSPRRGQETQYF,TGTGCCAGCAGCCCTCGGCGGGGCCAAGAGACCCAGTACTTC
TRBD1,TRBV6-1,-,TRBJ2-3,CASSELRGLVDTQYF,TGTGCCAGCAGTGAACTGAGGGGGCTGGTAGATACGCAGTATTTT
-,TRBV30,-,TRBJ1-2,CAWSVQSFRDGYTF,TGTGCCTGGAGTGTACAATCTTTCAGGGATGGCTACACCTTC
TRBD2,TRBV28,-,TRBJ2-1,CASSPFGTSGGPEQFF,TGTGCCAGCAGTCCCTTCGGGACTAGCGGGGGTCCGGAGCAGTTCTTC
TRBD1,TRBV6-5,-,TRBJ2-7,CASSYTGTGAYEQYF,TGTGCCAGCAGTTACACCGGGACAGGGGCCTACGAGCAGTACTTC
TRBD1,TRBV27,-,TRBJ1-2,CASSFTGGASGYTF,TGTGCCAGCAGTTTTACAGGGGGCGCCTCCGGCTACACCTTC